Sequencing of this TCR beta chain was carried out in a study of metastatic and nonmetastatic thyroid tumors. The overall study: Patients with malignant and benign thyroid disease provided blood and tumor or nodule tissue, whose repertoires were compared.

Per germline, CDR1 MDHEN and CDR2 SYDVKM. CDR3 length equals 16 residues. V was trimmed by 2 bases and J by 3 bases, leaving 17 bases between them. Overall study findings and caveats: TCR beta diversity was reportedly significantly higher in malignant thyroid tumors than benign nodules, in blood and tumor.

This clone is medium-sized by share. As yet, its antigen is unknown. Other DNA sequences from this sample encode an identical CDR3 as well. Every patient underwent thyroid surgery untreated. Authors' processing steps: Building a distant-metastasis classifier for papillary thyroid cancer drew on CDR3 differences across clinicopathological groups. MiXCR was used by TCRdb to re-call the PCR reads. These V and J calls are TCRdb output, not the study's own analysis. The sample holds approximately 38,000 clones, approximately 26% seen once. The origin of this receptor is a female donor with papillary thyroid cancer or a benign thyroid nodule (not recorded which). Some clones in this sample may be carry-over from other donors' samples. V and J are TRBV28 and TRBJ2-7; the D gene could be TRBD1 or TRBD2 (5 bases each). Sequenced input: blood. The CDR3: CASSLPNGAPSYEQYF. The DNA for the CDR3 is TGTGCCAGCAGTTTACCTAACGGGGCCCCTAGCTACGAGCAGTACTTC.